The clone carrying this T cell receptor beta chain was detected only a few times. Its target is unknown. In the ophthalmopathy cohort, Clinical Activity Score was at least 3, NOSPECS grade at least 4, and duration under 3 months. This record belongs to a study of T cells in Graves' hyperthyroidism and ophthalmopathy. Germline trimming cut 6 bases from V and 3 bases from J; bases unmatched to any gene: 12. The length of the CDR3 is 17 residues. The TCR beta CDR3 regions underwent amplification using RNA transcripts as the source. The study used the HTBI primer set for a first-round RT-PCR of the TCR CDR3. TCRdb re-analysed the multiplex PCR reads in MiXCR, keeping a single row per CDR3 protein. The table has about 600,000 distinct CDR3 sequences, about 14% seen once. Study-wide results and caveats: Classification by a 13 V-J model distinguished ophthalmopathy from stable hyperthyroidism. In the blood, most expanded thyroid clonotypes above 0.001 appeared as well.

This TCR was sampled from a woman between 45 and 65 years old with Graves' ophthalmopathy. The sequenced material came from blood. V and J are TRBV12-3 or TRBV12-4 and TRBJ1-5; 9 bases match TRBD1. The CDR3 here is CASSDKTGGSSNQPQHF. DNA of the CDR3: TGTGCCAGCAGCGACAAGACAGGGGGTTCTTCCAATCAGCCCCAGCATTTT.